The clone carrying this T cell receptor beta chain was observed many times. The entry originates in a study of early T cells in non-severe SARS-CoV-2 infection. Across the study: It was bulk RNA from unsorted whole blood that was sequenced, and the chains were unpaired.

MiXCR, applied by TCRdb to the 5' RACE reads, yields one record per CDR3 protein. The sample lists tens of thousands of distinct CDR3 sequences, 8.9% occurring once. V was trimmed by 1 base and J by 3 bases, leaving 16 bases between them. CDR3 length equals 16 residues. The germline gives CDR1 SGHTA, CDR2 FQGNSA. Specimen: whole blood. The J gene is TRBJ2-7, the V gene TRBV7-2, with no clear D. This TCR came from an adult who was a healthcare worker with PCR-confirmed SARS-CoV-2 infection or an uninfected control (not recorded which). Here the CDR3 reads CASSLEAGPSNYEQYF. The CDR3 DNA reads as TGTGCCAGCAGCTTAGAGGCAGGACCTTCTAACTACGAGCAGTACTTC.